The 2 T cell receptor beta chains presented below share a single source sample, sequenced in a study of metastatic and nonmetastatic thyroid tumors. Every patient was untreated before thyroid surgery. MiXCR re-clonotyped the PCR reads for TCRdb. The sample includes tens of thousands of clones, 10% to 15% of them seen just once. Material for sequencing was blood. The receptors originated from a female donor with papillary thyroid cancer or a benign thyroid nodule (not recorded which). Some clones in this sample may be carry-over from other donors' samples.

At least ten counts were recorded for this clone. The chain links TRBV2 to TRBJ2-5, with 7 positions matching TRBD1. Germline loops: CDR1 SNHLY, CDR2 FYNNEI. The length of the CDR3 is 17 residues. V lost 5 bases, J lost 7 bases, and 19 bases stayed unmatched. The CDR3 spells CASSTNRQGTMLGTQYF. The CDR3 nucleotides are TGTGCCAGCAGTACCAACCGACAGGGAACAATGTTAGGGACCCAGTACTTC.

This chain joins TRBV11-2 and TRBJ1-1, with a weak D call TRBD1 (6 bases). The V end lost 5 bases, the J end lost 1 base, and 14 bases lay between the germline ends. The germline V gene encodes CDR1 SGHAT and CDR2 FQNNGV. The CDR3 is 15 amino acids. This chain's CDR3 is CASSPGVGGNTEAFF. The DNA for the CDR3 is TGTGCCAGCAGCCCAGGGGTCGGGGGGAACACTGAAGCTTTCTTT.